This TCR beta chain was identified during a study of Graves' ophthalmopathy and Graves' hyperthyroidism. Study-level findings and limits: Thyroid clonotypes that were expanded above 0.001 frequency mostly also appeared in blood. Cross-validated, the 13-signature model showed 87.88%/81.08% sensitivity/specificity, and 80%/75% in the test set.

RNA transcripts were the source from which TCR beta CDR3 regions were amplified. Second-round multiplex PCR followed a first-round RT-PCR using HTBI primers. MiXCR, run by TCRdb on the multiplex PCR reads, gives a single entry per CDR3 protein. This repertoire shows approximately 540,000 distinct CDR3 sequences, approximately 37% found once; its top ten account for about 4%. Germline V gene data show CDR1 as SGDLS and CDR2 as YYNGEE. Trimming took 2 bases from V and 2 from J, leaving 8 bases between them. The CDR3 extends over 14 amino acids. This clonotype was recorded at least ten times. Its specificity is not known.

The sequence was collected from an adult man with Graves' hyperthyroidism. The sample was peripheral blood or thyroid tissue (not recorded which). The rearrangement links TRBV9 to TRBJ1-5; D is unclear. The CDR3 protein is CASSVSGGNQPQHF. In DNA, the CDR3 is TGTGCCAGCAGCGTGAGTGGGGGCAATCAGCCCCAGCATTTT. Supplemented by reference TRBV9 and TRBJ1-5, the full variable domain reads DSGVTQTPKHLITATGQRVTLRCSPRSGDLSVYWYQQSLDQGLQFLIQYYNGEERAKGNILERFSAQQFPDLHSELNLSSLELGDSALYFCASSVSGGNQPQHFGDGTRLSIL.